The next 17 T cell receptor beta chains were all read from a single sample in a study of blood T cells in healthy people across ages. The use of a sample-barcoded 5' primer and a J-beta primer mix characterized a second PCR of roughly 6 to 11 cycles. TCRdb recomputed calls from the 5' RACE reads with MiXCR, one row per CDR3 protein. The data hold some 930,000 distinct CDR3 sequences, with 25% to 30% observed a single time. Another study also made use of these data, one on T cells of mothers and their children.

Sequencing was done on a sample of blood. All receptors derive from a woman aged 40 to 50 in good health.

The gene calls are TRBV4-2 and TRBJ2-3, with D possibly matching TRBD1 (6 bases). V lost 4 bases, J lost 2 bases, and 16 bases lay in between. This CDR3 spans 16 amino acids. Germline CDR1 is LGHNA and CDR2 is YNFKEQ. CDR3 nucleotides: TGTGCCAGCAGCCCCCTGGGGACAAAATCCACAGATACGCAGTATTTT. Amino acids: CASSPLGTKSTDTQYF.

V is TRBV9 and J is TRBJ2-7; the D is unclear. V gave up 3 bases and J gave up 1 base, with 14 bases separating them. This CDR3 has 15 amino acids. Germline V gene data show CDR1 as SGDLS and CDR2 as YYNGEE. For the CDR3, the DNA is TGTGCCAGCAGCGCCGCCGATCCTATATCCTACGAGCAGTACTTC. The encoded protein is CASSAADPISYEQYF.

Remarks on this clonotype: Sequence at one end of the junction differs from germline and may be a read error. The rearrangement links TRBV5-1 to TRBJ1-1; D uncertain. The germline V gene has CDR1 SGHRS and CDR2 YFSETQ. The CDR3 is 13 residues long. This CDR3 is CTSSLEVYTEAFF. The CDR3 nucleotides are TGCACCAGCAGCTTGGAAGTATACACTGAAGCTTTCTTT.

This clonotype was seen more than once but under ten times. The DNA for the CDR3 is TGCGCCAGCAGCGAACGCCCTGACAGGGAAAAACTGTTTTTT. This codes for CASSERPDREKLFF. V gene TRBV5-1 combines with J gene TRBJ1-4; tentatively, D is TRBD1 (6 bases). CDR1 is SGHRS, CDR2 YFSETQ, per germline. Trimming took 4 bases from V and 8 from J, leaving 15 bases between them. The CDR3 spans 14 residues.

This clonotype was detected a few times. The genes are TRBV7-9 and TRBJ2-1, with 8 bases matching TRBD2. The germline V gene encodes CDR1 SEHNR and CDR2 FQNEAQ (reference sequence). The CDR3 totals 13 residues. V was clipped by 7 bases and J by 4 bases; unmatched bases: 3. The CDR3 spells CASNGGGYNEQFF. The CDR3, as DNA: TGTGCCAGCAACGGGGGGGGGTACAATGAGCAGTTCTTC.

J is TRBJ1-5 and V is TRBV4-1, with D possibly matching TRBD1 (6 bases). Trimming took 4 bases from V and 3 from J, leaving 13 bases between them. This CDR3 spans 15 amino acids. Germline V lookup: CDR1 MGHRA, CDR2 YSYEKL. CDR3 nucleotide sequence: TGCGCCAGCAGCCGAGGTACAGGGTACAATCAGCCCCAGCATTTT. Translation: CASSRGTGYNQPQHF.

This clonotype was seen more than once but under ten times. This chain's CDR3 is CASSRTSGGELEQFF. CDR3 in DNA: TGTGCCAGCAGCCGGACTAGCGGGGGGGAGTTAGAGCAGTTCTTC. The gene calls are TRBV5-4 and TRBJ2-1; 15 nucleotides line up with TRBD2. This CDR3 contains 15 residues. The trim removed 4 bases at V and 10 bases at J, leaving 6 bases unmatched. CDR1 and CDR2 from the germline V gene are SGHNT and YYREEE (reference sequence).

This clonotype was seen only a few times. This chain links TRBV27 with TRBJ2-7; D is ambiguous. There are 16 residues in the CDR3. Trimming removed 0 bases at V and 0 bases at J, with 12 bases between. Germline V gene lookup returns CDR1 MNHEY and CDR2 SMNVEV (reference sequence). The CDR3 loop is CASSLSSGELSYEQYF. CDR3 nucleotides: TGTGCCAGCAGTTTATCGTCAGGAGAACTCTCCTACGAGCAGTACTTC.

The rearrangement links TRBV28 to TRBJ1-1; unclear D gene. V was shortened by 6 bases and J by 8 bases, with 25 bases between the two germline ends. CDR1 is MDHEN and CDR2 is SYDVKM in the germline V gene. The CDR3 contains 16 residues. CDR3 sequence (DNA): TGTGCCAGCAGCACCTTAGGCCCAATTAGTTACTCCGAAGCTTTCTTT. Its translation: CASSTLGPISYSEAFF.

This clonotype occurred many times. The chain's CDR3 is CASSLVQGARWTNEKLFF. In DNA form, the CDR3 reads TGTGCCAGCAGTTTAGTACAGGGGGCGAGATGGACTAATGAAAAACTGTTTTTT. V and J are TRBV12-3 or TRBV12-4 and TRBJ1-4; 9 bases agree with TRBD1. The ends lost 1 base at V and 2 bases at J; junction bases unmatched: 8. This CDR3 is built from 18 residues.

This chain joins TRBV5-4 and TRBJ1-2; 8 positions agree with TRBD1. There are 13 residues in the CDR3. Germline CDR1 and CDR2: SGHNT and YYREEE (reference sequence). J was trimmed by 7 bases and V by 0 bases; bases with no gene match: 2. The CDR3 spells CASSLETGGGYTF. DNA for the CDR3: TGTGCCAGCAGCTTGGAAACAGGGGGTGGCTACACCTTC. The entire variable domain, with the rest obtained from reference TRBV5-4 and TRBJ1-2, is as follows: ETGVTQSPTHLIKTRGQQVTLRCSSQSGHNTVSWYQQALGQGPQFIFQYYREEENGRGNFPPRFSGLQFPNYSSELNVNALELDDSALYLCASSLETGGGYTFGSGTRLTVV.

V and J are TRBV29-1 and TRBJ2-4; TRBD2 matches 11 bases. CDR1 SQVTM and CDR2 ANQGSEA come from the germline V gene. After removal of 7 bases from V and 13 bases from J, the junction contained 15 bases not matched to a gene. CDR3 length: 14 residues. The CDR3 DNA reads as TGCAGCGGGACTACCGGGACTAGCGGCGGTGAGCAGTACTTC. It encodes CSGTTGTSGGEQYF.

This clonotype was seen only a few times. This chain connects TRBV7-9 to TRBJ1-2; TRBD1 might be the D (5 bases). CDR3 length: 15 amino acids. V was shortened by 5 bases and J by 2 bases, with 15 bases between the two germline ends. The germline gives CDR1 SEHNR, CDR2 FQNEAQ (reference sequence). The CDR3 loop reads CASSLTGHTNYGYTF. The CDR3 DNA reads TGTGCCAGCAGCCTCACAGGTCACACCAACTATGGCTACACCTTC.

On this clonotype: This may be a read error: a much more frequent sequence differs by one nucleotide. The V gene is TRBV5-1, the J gene TRBJ2-4; D gene ambiguous. Germline-derived CDR1 and CDR2 are SGHRS and YFSETQ. V shed 4 bases and J shed 13 bases, with 18 bases lying between them. The CDR3 length is 13 residues. The CDR3 here is CASSPAGFVEQYF. The CDR3 bases are TGCGCCAGCAGCCCGGCCGGCTTTGTTGAGCAGTACTTC.

Comment on this clonotype: An end of the junction does not agree with germline; a read error may underlie this. The rearrangement links TRBV6-5 to TRBJ2-2, with D unclear. This CDR3 contains 14 residues. Germline V lookup: CDR1 MNHEY, CDR2 SVGAGI. CDR3 in DNA: TGTGCCAGCCGCAGGAAGGCGAACACCAGGGAGCTGTTTTTT. Protein product: CASRRKANTRELFF.

On this clonotype itself: This may be a read error, as it is one base from a much larger clone. The chain combines TRBV10-3 with TRBJ1-1, with D maybe TRBD1 (5 bases). Germline CDR1 and CDR2: ENHRY and SYGVKD. CDR3 length equals 13 residues. CDR3 DNA: TGTGCCACCAGTGGAACAGGTACCACTGAAGCTTTCTTT. This translates into CATSGTGTTEAFF.

The chain couples TRBV7-2 to TRBJ2-3; D is uncertain. This CDR3 comprises 16 residues. CDR1 is SGHTA and CDR2 is FQGNSA in the germline V gene. V lost 8 bases to trimming and J lost 0 bases, with 18 bases between them. CDR3 sequence (DNA): TGTGCCAGCGCCGCCGAGACGAGAGTTAGCACAGATACGCAGTATTTT. Protein: CASAAETRVSTDTQYF. The full variable domain, with the rest looked up from reference TRBV7-2 and TRBJ2-3, is GAGVSQSPSNKVTEKGKDVELRCDPISGHTALYWYRQSLGQGLEFLIYFQGNSAPDKSGLPSDRFSAERTGGSVSTLTIQRTQQEDSAVYLCASAAETRVSTDTQYFGPGTRLTVL.